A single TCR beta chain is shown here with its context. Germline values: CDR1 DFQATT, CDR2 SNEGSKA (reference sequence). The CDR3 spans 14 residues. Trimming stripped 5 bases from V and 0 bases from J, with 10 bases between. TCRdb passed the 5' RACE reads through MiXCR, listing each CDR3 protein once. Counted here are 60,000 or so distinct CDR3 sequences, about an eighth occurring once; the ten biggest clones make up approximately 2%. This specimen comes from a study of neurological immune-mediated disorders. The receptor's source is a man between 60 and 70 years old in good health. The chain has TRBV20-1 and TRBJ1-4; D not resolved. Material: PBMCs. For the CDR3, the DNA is TGCAGTGCTGTAGACGGTGCAACTAATGAAAAACTGTTTTTT. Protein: CSAVDGATNEKLFF.